This T cell receptor beta chain was documented in a study of response to subunit inactivated influenza vaccine. Study-level points and caveats: With each seasonal influenza vaccination, the authors suggested, few new T cells are recruited.

To note about this clonotype: Its antigen is as yet unknown.

One entry per CDR3 protein results from TCRdb running MiXCR on the RT-PCR reads. Counted here are hundreds of thousands of distinct CDR3 sequences, roughly 23% occurring once; the ten biggest clones make up 1.9%. This TCR was sampled from a man aged 45-65 years who received an inactivated influenza vaccine. Specimen: CD4+ T cells sorted from PBMCs, collected more than 4 days after vaccination.

The CDR3 DNA is TGTGCCAGCAGTTACTCCGGGATTTCCTATAATTCACCCCTCCACTTT. Translated, it gives CASSYSGISYNSPLHF. The V gene is TRBV6-5, the J gene TRBJ1-6; unclear D gene. The CDR3 covers 16 residues. Germline CDR1 and CDR2: MNHEY and SVGAGI. Trimming left V 0 bases short and J 1 base short, with 7 bases between.